This T cell receptor (beta chain) came from a study of post-analysis software for immune sequencing data. Every TCR beta cDNA library bore unique molecular identifiers. TCRdb re-called the PCR reads with MiXCR, one entry per CDR3 protein. The sample lists hundreds of thousands of distinct CDR3 sequences, roughly 27% occurring once. There are a few counts of this clonotype. The sequence derives from a girl under 18 with multiple sclerosis. The specimen was blood.

Written as DNA, the CDR3 is TGTGCCAGCAGCTACCAATTGACAGACAATGAGCAGTTCTTC. Protein product: CASSYQLTDNEQFF. The V and J genes are TRBV7-2 and TRBJ2-1; weak D call: TRBD1 (5 bases). Germline assignment: CDR1 SGHTA and CDR2 FQGNSA. The CDR3 has 14 residues. The germline V and J ends were trimmed by 4 bases and 5 bases, with 12 bases remaining between them.